Below, 15 T cell receptor beta chains from the same sample are listed, as sequenced in a study of cytomegalovirus exposure and HLA in healthy donors. This PCR relied on a set of 60 Vbeta primers and 13 Jbeta primers. Sequenced by immunoSEQ multiplex PCR; TCRdb stores in-frame clones only, minus some. The top ten hold over 5% of the sample, which has approximately 81,000 clones, 70% to 75% seen once. What was sequenced was PBMCs. The receptors here all came from a woman aged 45-60 years in good health and CMV-seropositive.

Concerning this clone itself: The sample carries other DNA sequences with the same CDR3. The rearrangement joins TRBV9 to TRBJ2-2; 7 bases are shared with TRBD2. Trimming took 2 bases from V and 2 from J; bases not matched to a gene: 3. The CDR3 is 15 amino acids. Germline CDR1 and CDR2: SGDLS and YYNGEE. The CDR3: CASSVGGSNTGELFF. CDR3 sequence (DNA): TGTGCCAGCAGCGTCGGCGGGAGCAACACCGGGGAGCTGTTTTTT.

This chain joins TRBV19 and TRBJ1-3; tentatively, D is TRBD1 (6 bases). V was trimmed by 6 bases and J by 2 bases, leaving 11 bases between them. The V gene's germline CDR1 is LNHDA and CDR2 SQIVND (reference sequence). This CDR3 region has 14 residues. CDR3 sequence reads: CASSRDTTGNTIYF. Here the CDR3 DNA reads TGTGCCAGTAGCCGGGACACCACTGGAAACACCATATATTTT.

CDR3 loop: CASSPALRLDEQFF. In DNA form, the CDR3 reads TGTGCCAGCAGCCCCGCCTTGCGTTTGGATGAGCAGTTCTTC. This sequence joins TRBV14 and TRBJ2-1; D is ambiguous. The CDR3 runs 14 residues. Germline assignment: CDR1 SGHDN and CDR2 FVKESK. Trimming shortened V by 4 bases and J by 8 bases, and 15 bases separated the two germline ends.

J is TRBJ2-2 and V is TRBV19; the D is unclear. The germline gives CDR1 LNHDA, CDR2 SQIVND (reference sequence). The CDR3 is 15 residues long. V gave up 4 bases and J gave up 1 base, with 10 bases separating them. DNA of the CDR3: TGTGCCAGTAGTAGCCGACACGAGAACACCGGGGAGCTGTTTTTT. This codes for CASSSRHENTGELFF.

This clone was detected a few times. The germline gene is not matched at one end of the junction; a read error may be the cause. The chain joins TRBV11-2 to TRBJ2-7; tentatively, D is TRBD1 (7 bases). Germline V CDR1 and CDR2: SGHAT, FQNNGV. The CDR3 totals 17 residues. The CDR3 spells CASSQRSTGTLSYEQYF. CDR3 in DNA: TGCGCCAGCAGCCAACGGTCGACAGGGACTCTCTCCTACGAGCAGTACTTC.

The rearrangement joins TRBV19 to TRBJ2-1, with D maybe TRBD2 (5 bases). V gave up 3 bases and J gave up 9 bases, with 9 bases separating them. Germline values: CDR1 LNHDA, CDR2 SQIVND (reference sequence). CDR3 length equals 12 residues. The CDR3 is CASSIGGGEQFF. The CDR3 DNA reads TGTGCCAGTAGTATCGGAGGTGGTGAGCAGTTCTTC.

This chain links TRBV10-2 with TRBJ2-2, with D uncertain. CDR3 length: 15 residues. CDR1 and CDR2 (germline): WSHSY, SAAADI. The germline V and J ends were trimmed by 6 bases and 5 bases, with 16 bases remaining between them. The CDR3 spells CASRVTAVRTGELFF. In DNA form, the CDR3 reads TGCGCCAGCAGGGTGACGGCGGTCAGAACCGGGGAGCTGTTTTTT.

V and J are TRBV6-5 and TRBJ2-7; no firm D call. Germline CDR1 MNHEY, CDR2 SVGAGI. The germline V and J ends were trimmed by 3 bases and 2 bases, with 11 bases remaining between them. This CDR3 spans 14 amino acids. The CDR3 coding sequence is TGTGCCAGCAGTTATGGTGGCCTTACCTACGAGCAGTACTTC. Its protein product is CASSYGGLTYEQYF.

This chain connects TRBV15 to TRBJ2-1; TRBD1 is a possible D gene (5 bases). Trimming removed 3 bases from V and 15 bases from J, with 18 bases in between. The CDR3 contains 13 residues. Germline loops: CDR1 LNHNV, CDR2 YYDKDF (reference sequence). The CDR3 region is CATSSGKGPRRFF. In nucleotides, the CDR3 is TGTGCCACCAGCAGTGGGAAGGGGCCGAGGCGGTTCTTC.

The V call is TRBV10-2, the J call TRBJ2-1; D remains unclear. V lost 7 bases and J lost 7, with 17 bases in between. The CDR3 sequence is 14 residues long. Per germline, CDR1 WSHSY and CDR2 SAAADI. This CDR3 is CASKIEAYKNEQFF. The CDR3 DNA follows: TGCGCCAGCAAGATCGAAGCTTATAAGAATGAGCAGTTCTTC.

V and J are TRBV10-1 and TRBJ2-7; D perhaps matches TRBD2 (6 bases). Per germline, CDR1 WNHNN and CDR2 SYGVQD (reference sequence). V was clipped by 3 bases and J by 4 bases, with 13 bases between them. The CDR3 extends over 14 amino acids. This chain's CDR3 is CASSDTGAWYEQYF. The CDR3 coding sequence is TGCGCCAGCAGTGATACGGGAGCTTGGTACGAGCAGTACTTC.

The genes are TRBV10-1 and TRBJ2-7; no reliable D call. This CDR3 is 14 amino acids long. The germline V gene has CDR1 WNHNN and CDR2 SYGVQD (reference sequence). V lost 6 bases and J 2 bases, leaving 14 bases between the germline ends. The CDR3 is CASSATHSTYEQYF. DNA for the CDR3: TGCGCCAGCAGCGCCACTCATTCGACCTACGAGCAGTACTTC.

J is TRBJ2-7 and V is TRBV7-6; the match to TRBD2 covers 8 bases. Unmatched junction bases numbered 3, after V lost 5 bases and J lost 0 bases. The germline V gene has CDR1 SGHVS and CDR2 FNYEAQ. This CDR3 comprises 14 residues. The CDR3 region is CASSLSGSSYEQYF. The CDR3 coding sequence is TGTGCCAGCAGCCTCAGCGGGAGCTCCTACGAGCAGTACTTC. The variable domain in full, completed from reference TRBV7-6 and TRBJ2-7, reads GAGVSQSPRYKVTKRGQDVALRCDPISGHVSLYWYRQALGQGPEFLTYFNYEAQQDKSGLPNDRFSAERPEGSISTLTIQRTEQRDSAMYRCASSLSGSSYEQYFGPGTRLTVT.

V gene TRBV9 combines with J gene TRBJ1-3; D call uncertain. This CDR3 has 15 residues. Looked up from germline, CDR1 is SGDLS and CDR2 is YYNGEE. V shed 0 bases and J shed 0 bases, with 7 bases lying between them. The CDR3: CASSVGMSSGNTIYF. In nucleotides, the CDR3 is TGTGCCAGCAGCGTAGGAATGAGCTCTGGAAACACCATATATTTT.

V gene TRBV7-9 combines with J gene TRBJ1-2, with D hard to call. CDR3 length equals 12 residues. Looked up from germline, CDR1 is SEHNR and CDR2 is FQNEAQ (reference sequence). V was clipped by 2 bases and J by 7 bases, with 8 bases between them. CDR3 region: CASSLTVGGYTF. The CDR3, as DNA: TGTGCCAGCAGCTTAACGGTCGGTGGCTACACCTTC. The entire variable domain, with the rest obtained from reference TRBV7-9 and TRBJ1-2, is as follows: DTGVSQNPRHKITKRGQNVTFRCDPISEHNRLYWYRQTLGQGPEFLTYFQNEAQLEKSRLLSDRFSAERPKGSFSTLEIQRTEQGDSAMYLCASSLTVGGYTFGSGTRLTVV.